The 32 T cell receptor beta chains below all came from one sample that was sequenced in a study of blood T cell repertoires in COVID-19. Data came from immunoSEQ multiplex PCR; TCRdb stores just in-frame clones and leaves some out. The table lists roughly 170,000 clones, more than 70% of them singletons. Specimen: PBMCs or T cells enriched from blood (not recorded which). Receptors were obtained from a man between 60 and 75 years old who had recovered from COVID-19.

CDR3 sequence: CASSYSRTTIQETQYF. CDR3 DNA sequence: TGTGCCAGCAGTTACTCGAGAACAACTATACAAGAGACCCAGTACTTC. V gene TRBV6-5 combines with J gene TRBJ2-5; unclear D gene. Germline V CDR1 and CDR2: MNHEY, SVGAGI. With 0 bases removed from V and 2 bases from J, the gap between germline ends came to 13 bases. This CDR3 has 16 residues.

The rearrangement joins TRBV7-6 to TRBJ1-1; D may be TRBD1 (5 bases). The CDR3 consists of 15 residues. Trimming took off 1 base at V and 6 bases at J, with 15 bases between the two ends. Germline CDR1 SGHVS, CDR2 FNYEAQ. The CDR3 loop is CASSLVPGRIAEAFF. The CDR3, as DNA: TGTGCCAGCAGCTTAGTCCCAGGGCGAATTGCTGAAGCTTTCTTT.

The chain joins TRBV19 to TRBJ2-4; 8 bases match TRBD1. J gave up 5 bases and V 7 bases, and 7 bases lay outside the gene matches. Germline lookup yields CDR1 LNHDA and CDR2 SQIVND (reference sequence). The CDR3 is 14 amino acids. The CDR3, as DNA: TGTGCCAGTAACTTTCAGGGGGCCCAAAACATTCAGTACTTC. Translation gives CASNFQGAQNIQYF.

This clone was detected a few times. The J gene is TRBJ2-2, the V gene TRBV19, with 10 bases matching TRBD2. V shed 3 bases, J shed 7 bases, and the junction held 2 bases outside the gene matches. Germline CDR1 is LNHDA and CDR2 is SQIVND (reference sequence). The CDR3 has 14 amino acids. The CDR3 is CASSIGLADGELFF. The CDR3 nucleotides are TGTGCCAGTAGTATTGGACTAGCGGACGGGGAGCTGTTTTTT.

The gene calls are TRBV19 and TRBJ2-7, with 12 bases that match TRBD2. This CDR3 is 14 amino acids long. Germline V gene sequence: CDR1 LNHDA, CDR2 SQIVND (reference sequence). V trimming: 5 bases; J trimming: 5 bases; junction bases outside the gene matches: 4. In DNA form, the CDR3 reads TGTGCCAGTAGTCCCAGGACTAGCGGGAACGAGCAGTACTTC. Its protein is CASSPRTSGNEQYF.

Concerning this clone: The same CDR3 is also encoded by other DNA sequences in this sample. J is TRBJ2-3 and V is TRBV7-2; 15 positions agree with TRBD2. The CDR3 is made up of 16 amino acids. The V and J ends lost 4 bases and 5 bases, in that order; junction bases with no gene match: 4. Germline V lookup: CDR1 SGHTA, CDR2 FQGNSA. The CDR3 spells CASSSGLAGGQDTQYF. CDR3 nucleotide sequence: TGTGCCAGCAGCTCTGGACTAGCGGGGGGGCAAGATACGCAGTATTTT.

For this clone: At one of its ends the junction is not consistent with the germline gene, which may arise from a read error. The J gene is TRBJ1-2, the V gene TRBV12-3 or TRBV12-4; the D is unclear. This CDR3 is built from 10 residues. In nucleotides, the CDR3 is TGTGCCAGCGGCTCTATTAACACGGGCTTC. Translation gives CASGSINTGF.

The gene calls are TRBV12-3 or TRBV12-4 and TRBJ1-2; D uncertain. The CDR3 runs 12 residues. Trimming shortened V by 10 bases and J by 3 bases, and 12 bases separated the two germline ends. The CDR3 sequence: CATSMQDYGYTF. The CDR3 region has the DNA TGTGCCACGTCTATGCAGGACTATGGCTACACCTTC.

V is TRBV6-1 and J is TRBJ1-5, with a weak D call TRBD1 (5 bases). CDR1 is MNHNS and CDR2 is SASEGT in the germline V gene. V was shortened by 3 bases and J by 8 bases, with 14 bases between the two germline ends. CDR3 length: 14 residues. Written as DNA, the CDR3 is TGTGCCAGCAGTGAGTCCAGGGTTTTTGAGCCCCAGCATTTT. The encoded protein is CASSESRVFEPQHF.

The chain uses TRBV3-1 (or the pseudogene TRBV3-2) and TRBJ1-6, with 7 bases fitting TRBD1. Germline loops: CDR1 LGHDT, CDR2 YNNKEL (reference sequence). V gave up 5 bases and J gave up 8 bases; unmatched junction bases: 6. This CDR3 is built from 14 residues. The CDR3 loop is CASSGQARDSPLHF. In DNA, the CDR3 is TGTGCCAGCAGCGGACAGGCTCGGGATTCACCCCTCCACTTT.

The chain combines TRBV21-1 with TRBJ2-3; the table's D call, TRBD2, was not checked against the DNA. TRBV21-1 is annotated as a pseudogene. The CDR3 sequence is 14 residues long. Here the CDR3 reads CASSKVLRDSHADF. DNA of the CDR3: TGTGCCAGCAGCAAAGTCCTGCGGGACTCCCACGCAGATTTT.

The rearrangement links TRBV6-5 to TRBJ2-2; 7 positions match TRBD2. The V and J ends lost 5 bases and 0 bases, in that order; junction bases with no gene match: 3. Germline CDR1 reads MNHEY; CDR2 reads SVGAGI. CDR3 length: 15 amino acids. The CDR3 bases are TGTGCCAGCAGTCCTAGCGGCGCGAACACCGGGGAGCTGTTTTTT. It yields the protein CASSPSGANTGELFF.

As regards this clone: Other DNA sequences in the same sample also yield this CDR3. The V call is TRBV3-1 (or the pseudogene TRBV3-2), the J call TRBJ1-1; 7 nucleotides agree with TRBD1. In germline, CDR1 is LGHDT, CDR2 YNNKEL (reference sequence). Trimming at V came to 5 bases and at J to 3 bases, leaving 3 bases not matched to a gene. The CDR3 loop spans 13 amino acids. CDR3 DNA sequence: TGTGCCAGCAGCTTGCAGGGGGACACTGAAGCTTTCTTT. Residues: CASSLQGDTEAFF.

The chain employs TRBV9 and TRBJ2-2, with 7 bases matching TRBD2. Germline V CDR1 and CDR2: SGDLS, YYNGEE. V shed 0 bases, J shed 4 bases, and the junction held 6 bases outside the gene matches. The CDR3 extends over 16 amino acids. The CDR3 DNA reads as TGTGCCAGCAGCGTAGGGATTGGGGAGGGCACCGGGGAGCTGTTTTTT. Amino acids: CASSVGIGEGTGELFF.

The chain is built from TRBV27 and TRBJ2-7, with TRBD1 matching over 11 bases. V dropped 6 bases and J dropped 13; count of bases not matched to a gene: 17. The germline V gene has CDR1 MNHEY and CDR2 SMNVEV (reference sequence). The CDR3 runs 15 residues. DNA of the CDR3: TGTGCCAGCAGCTATCGGGACAGGGGGTCGGTAGTACCATACTTC. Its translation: CASSYRDRGSVVPYF.

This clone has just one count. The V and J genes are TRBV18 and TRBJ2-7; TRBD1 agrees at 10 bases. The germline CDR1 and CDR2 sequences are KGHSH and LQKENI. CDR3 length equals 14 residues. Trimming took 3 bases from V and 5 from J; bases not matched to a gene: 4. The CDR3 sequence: CASSPGTGANEQYF. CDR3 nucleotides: TGTGCCAGCTCACCCGGGACAGGGGCTAACGAGCAGTACTTC.

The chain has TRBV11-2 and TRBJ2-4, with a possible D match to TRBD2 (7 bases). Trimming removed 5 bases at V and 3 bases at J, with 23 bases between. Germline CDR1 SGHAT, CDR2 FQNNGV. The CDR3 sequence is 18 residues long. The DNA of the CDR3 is TGTGCCAGCAGCCCCCGGGCCCGAGGCGGGGGCGACAAAAACATTCAGTACTTC. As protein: CASSPRARGGGDKNIQYF.

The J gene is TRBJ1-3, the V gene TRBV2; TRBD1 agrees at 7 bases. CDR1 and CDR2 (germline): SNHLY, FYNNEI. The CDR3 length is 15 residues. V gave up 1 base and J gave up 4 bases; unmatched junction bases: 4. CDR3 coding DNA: TGTGCCAGCAGTGAAGGGCAGGGGGGAGGAAACACCATATATTTT. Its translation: CASSEGQGGGNTIYF.

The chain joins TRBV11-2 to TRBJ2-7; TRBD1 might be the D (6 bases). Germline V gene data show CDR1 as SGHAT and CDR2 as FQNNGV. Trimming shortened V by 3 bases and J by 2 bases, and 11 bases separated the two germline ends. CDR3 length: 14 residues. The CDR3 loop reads CASSFGQLAYEQYF. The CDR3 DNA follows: TGTGCCAGCAGCTTCGGACAGTTGGCCTACGAGCAGTACTTC.

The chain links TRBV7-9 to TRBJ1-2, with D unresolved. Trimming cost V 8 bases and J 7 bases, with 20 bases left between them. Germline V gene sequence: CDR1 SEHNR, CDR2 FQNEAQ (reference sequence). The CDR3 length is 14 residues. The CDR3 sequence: CASLGSGMESGYTF. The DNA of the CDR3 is TGTGCCAGCCTTGGCTCGGGAATGGAATCTGGCTACACCTTC.

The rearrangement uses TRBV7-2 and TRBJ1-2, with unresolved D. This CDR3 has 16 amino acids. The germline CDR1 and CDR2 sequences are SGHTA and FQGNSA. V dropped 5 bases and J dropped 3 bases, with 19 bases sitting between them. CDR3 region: CASSARGPGMDYGYTF. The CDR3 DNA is TGTGCCAGCAGCGCAAGAGGGCCGGGGATGGACTATGGCTACACCTTC. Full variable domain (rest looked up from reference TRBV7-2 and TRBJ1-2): GAGVSQSPSNKVTEKGKDVELRCDPISGHTALYWYRQSLGQGLEFLIYFQGNSAPDKSGLPSDRFSAERTGGSVSTLTIQRTQQEDSAVYLCASSARGPGMDYGYTFGSGTRLTVV.

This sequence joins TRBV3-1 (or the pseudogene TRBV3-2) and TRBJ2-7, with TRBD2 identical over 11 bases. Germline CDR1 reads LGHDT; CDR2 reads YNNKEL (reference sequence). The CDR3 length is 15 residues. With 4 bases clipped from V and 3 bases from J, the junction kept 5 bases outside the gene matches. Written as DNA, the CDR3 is TGTGCCAGCAGCCCGGGACTAGCGGCAAACTACGAGCAGTACTTC. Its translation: CASSPGLAANYEQYF.

In nucleotides, the CDR3 is TGCGCCAGCAGCCAAGCGGGGGCATCTAATGAAAAACTGTTTTTT. It translates to CASSQAGASNEKLFF. This rearrangement joins TRBV5-1 to TRBJ1-4; D perhaps matches TRBD1 (6 bases). V lost 4 bases and J lost 3, with 13 bases in between. Germline V gene sequence: CDR1 SGHRS, CDR2 YFSETQ. The CDR3 runs to 15 residues. The full variable domain, completed using reference TRBV5-1 and TRBJ1-4, is KAGVTQTPRYLIKTRGQQVTLSCSPISGHRSVSWYQQTPGQGLQFLFEYFSETQRNKGNFPGRFSGRQFSNSRSEMNVSTLELGDSALYLCASSQAGASNEKLFFGSGTQLSVL.

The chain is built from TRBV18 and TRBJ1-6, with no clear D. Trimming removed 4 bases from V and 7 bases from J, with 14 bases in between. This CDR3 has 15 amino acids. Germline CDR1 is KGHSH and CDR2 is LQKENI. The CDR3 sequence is CASSLQEAPNSPLHF. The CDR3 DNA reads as TGTGCCAGCTCACTCCAGGAGGCCCCCAATTCACCCCTCCACTTT.

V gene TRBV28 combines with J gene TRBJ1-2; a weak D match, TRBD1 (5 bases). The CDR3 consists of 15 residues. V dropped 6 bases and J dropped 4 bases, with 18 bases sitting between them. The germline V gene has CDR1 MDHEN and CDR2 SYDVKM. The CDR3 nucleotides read TGTGCCAGCAGGGGGCTCAAGGTAACCGGCTATGGCTACACCTTC. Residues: CASRGLKVTGYGYTF.

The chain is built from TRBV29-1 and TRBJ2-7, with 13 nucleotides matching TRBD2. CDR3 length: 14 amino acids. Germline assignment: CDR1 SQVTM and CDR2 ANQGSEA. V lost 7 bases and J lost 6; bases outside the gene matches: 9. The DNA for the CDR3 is TGCAGCGCCCGAGGACTAGCGGGAGATCGCGAGCAGTACTTC. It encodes CSARGLAGDREQYF.

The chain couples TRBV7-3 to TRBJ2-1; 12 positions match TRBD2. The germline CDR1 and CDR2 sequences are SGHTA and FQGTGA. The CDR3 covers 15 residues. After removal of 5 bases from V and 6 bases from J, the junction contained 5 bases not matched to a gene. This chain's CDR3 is CASSGLAGGINEQFF. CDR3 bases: TGTGCCAGCAGCGGGCTAGCGGGAGGGATCAATGAGCAGTTCTTC.

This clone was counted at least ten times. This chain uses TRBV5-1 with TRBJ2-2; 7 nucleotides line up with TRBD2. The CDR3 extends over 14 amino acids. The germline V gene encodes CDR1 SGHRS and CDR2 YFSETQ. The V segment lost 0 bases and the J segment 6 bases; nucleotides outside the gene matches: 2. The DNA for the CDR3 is TGCGCCAGCAGCTTGGGTGCGGGGGCCGGGGAGCTGTTTTTT. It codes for CASSLGAGAGELFF. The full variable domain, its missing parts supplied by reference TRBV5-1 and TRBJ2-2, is KAGVTQTPRYLIKTRGQQVTLSCSPISGHRSVSWYQQTPGQGLQFLFEYFSETQRNKGNFPGRFSGRQFSNSRSEMNVSTLELGDSALYLCASSLGAGAGELFFGEGSRLTVL.

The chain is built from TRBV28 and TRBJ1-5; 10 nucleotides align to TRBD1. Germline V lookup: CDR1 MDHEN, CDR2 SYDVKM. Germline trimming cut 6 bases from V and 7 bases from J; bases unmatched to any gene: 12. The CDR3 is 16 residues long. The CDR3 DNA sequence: TGTGCCAGCAGCCTCGGGACAGGGGATTTCGGGCAGCCCCAGCATTTT. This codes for CASSLGTGDFGQPQHF.

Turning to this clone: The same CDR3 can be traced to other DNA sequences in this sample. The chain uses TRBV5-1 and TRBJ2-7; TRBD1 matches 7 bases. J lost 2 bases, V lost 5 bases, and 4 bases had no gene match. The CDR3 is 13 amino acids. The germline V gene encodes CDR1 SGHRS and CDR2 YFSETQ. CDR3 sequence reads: CASSPDRAYEQYF. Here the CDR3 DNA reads TGCGCCAGCAGTCCAGACAGGGCCTACGAGCAGTACTTC.

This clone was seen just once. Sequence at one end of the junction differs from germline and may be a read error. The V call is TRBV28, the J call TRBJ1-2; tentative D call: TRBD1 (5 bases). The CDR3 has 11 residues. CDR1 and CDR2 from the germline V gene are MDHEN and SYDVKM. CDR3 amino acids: CASRYQSGLRF. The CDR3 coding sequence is TGTGCCAGCAGATATCAGTCGGGACTTCGCTTC.

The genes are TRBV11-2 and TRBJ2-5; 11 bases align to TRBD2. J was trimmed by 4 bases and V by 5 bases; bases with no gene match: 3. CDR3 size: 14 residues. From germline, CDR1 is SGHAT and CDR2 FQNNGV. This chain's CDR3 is CASSQLAGVETQYF. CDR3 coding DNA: TGTGCCAGCAGCCAACTAGCGGGGGTAGAGACCCAGTACTTC.